One sample yielded the 20 T cell receptor beta chains listed below, sequenced in a study of blood T cell repertoires in COVID-19. Method: immunoSEQ multiplex PCR; TCRdb's copy keeps in-frame clones and lacks some. This repertoire shows 120,000 to 150,000 clones, 88% found once; its top ten account for roughly a tenth. The sample taken for sequencing was peripheral blood. These receptors were taken from a man aged 50-59 years with active or convalescent COVID-19.

The chain couples TRBV20-1 to TRBJ2-7; 7 positions agree with TRBD2. Trimming at V came to 3 bases and at J to 2 bases, leaving 7 bases not matched to a gene. This CDR3 has 14 amino acids. Germline CDR1 and CDR2: DFQATT and SNEGSKA (reference sequence). The CDR3 protein is CSASSSGGTYEQYF. Written as DNA, the CDR3 is TGCAGTGCTAGTTCTAGCGGAGGGACCTACGAGCAGTACTTC.

Concerning this clone itself: In the same sample, other DNA sequences code for this CDR3. The chain employs TRBV19 and TRBJ1-1, with D hard to call. The CDR3 is 12 residues long. V was trimmed by 3 bases and J by 1 base, leaving 3 bases between them. Germline V lookup: CDR1 LNHDA, CDR2 SQIVND (reference sequence). The CDR3 DNA follows: TGTGCCAGTAGTATCCGGAACACTGAAGCTTTCTTT. It yields the protein CASSIRNTEAFF. Full variable domain (missing parts from reference TRBV19 and TRBJ1-1): DGGITQSPKYLFRKEGQNVTLSCEQNLNHDAMYWYRQDPGQGLRLIYYSQIVNDFQKGDIAEGYSVSREKKESFPLTVTSAQKNPTAFYLCASSIRNTEAFFGQGTRLTVV.

The rearrangement links TRBV7-8 to TRBJ1-5; D is unresolved. The V gene's germline CDR1 is SGHVS and CDR2 FQNEAQ. Trimming cost V 5 bases and J 1 base, with 9 bases left between them. The CDR3 length is 14 residues. CDR3 bases: TGTGCCAGCAGCACCGGGGAGAGCAATCAGCCCCAGCATTTT. It yields the protein CASSTGESNQPQHF.

The rearrangement links TRBV28 to TRBJ2-7; 9 nucleotides line up with TRBD1. Germline trimming cut 4 bases from V and 2 bases from J; bases unmatched to any gene: 18. The CDR3 is 19 residues long. Per germline, CDR1 MDHEN and CDR2 SYDVKM. The DNA of the CDR3 is TGTGCCAGCAGTTCCAGCCGCCCGGGACAGGGATTTATAGCCTACGAGCAGTACTTC. This encodes CASSSSRPGQGFIAYEQYF. Variable domain in full (rest from reference TRBV28 and TRBJ2-7): DVKVTQSSRYLVKRTGEKVFLECVQDMDHENMFWYRQDPGLGLRLIYFSYDVKMKEKGDIPEGYSVSREKKERFSLILESASTNQTSMYLCASSSSRPGQGFIAYEQYFGPGTRLTVT.

The chain joins TRBV11-2 to TRBJ1-5; 7 bases map to TRBD1. Germline lookup yields CDR1 SGHAT and CDR2 FQNNGV. The CDR3 spans 13 residues. With V trimmed by 5 bases and J by 2 bases, 0 bases remained unmatched. In nucleotides, the CDR3 is TGTGCCAGCAGCGGGACAGGCAATCAGCCCCAGCATTTT. Protein sequence: CASSGTGNQPQHF.

The rearrangement uses TRBV6-4 and TRBJ1-4; 8 nucleotides agree with TRBD1. In germline, CDR1 is MRHNA, CDR2 SNTAGT. After removal of 3 bases from V and 5 bases from J, the junction contained 2 bases not matched to a gene. The CDR3 spans 14 residues. The CDR3 loop is CASSERQGNEKLFF. The CDR3 coding sequence is TGTGCCAGCAGTGAGCGACAGGGGAATGAAAAACTGTTTTTT.

This chain links TRBV12-3 or TRBV12-4 with TRBJ2-7, with a possible D match to TRBD1 (6 bases). Deletions cut 5 bases from V and 3 bases from J, with 11 bases between. The CDR3 contains 13 residues. CDR3 bases: TGTGCCAGCAGTATACAGGGAGACTACGAGCAGTACTTC. This encodes CASSIQGDYEQYF.

The chain carries TRBV28 and TRBJ1-5; 12 bases fit TRBD1. Looked up from germline, CDR1 is MDHEN and CDR2 is SYDVKM. The CDR3 has 14 amino acids. The V gene end was trimmed by 8 bases and the J gene end by 7 bases; junction bases not matched to a gene: 6. In DNA, the CDR3 is TGTGCCAGCTGGGACAGGGGGCCTGGGCAGCCCCAGCATTTT. Its protein product is CASWDRGPGQPQHF.

The V call is TRBV15, the J call TRBJ1-4; tentatively, D is TRBD1 (5 bases). V gave up 0 bases and J gave up 10 bases, with 12 bases separating them. This CDR3 region has 14 residues. Germline CDR1 is LNHNV and CDR2 is YYDKDF (reference sequence). The CDR3 DNA is TGTGCCACCAGCAGAGATTGGGGGGGAGGAAAACTGTTTTTT. The encoded protein is CATSRDWGGGKLFF.

The chain has TRBV19 and TRBJ2-1, with 7 bases fitting TRBD2. J lost 2 bases, V lost 6 bases, and 10 bases had no gene match. The germline V gene has CDR1 LNHDA and CDR2 SQIVND (reference sequence). CDR3 size: 16 residues. DNA for the CDR3: TGTGCCAGTAGCCGCGCGCCTAGCGGAGCCTACAATGAGCAGTTCTTC. This codes for CASSRAPSGAYNEQFF.

The genes are TRBV6-5 and TRBJ1-2; 7 positions match TRBD1. Trimming took 0 bases from V and 7 from J; bases not matched to a gene: 2. The CDR3 sequence is 13 residues long. Germline-derived CDR1 and CDR2 are MNHEY and SVGAGI. For the CDR3, the DNA is TGTGCCAGCAGTTACTCTGCAGGGGGTGGCTACACCTTC. Translation gives CASSYSAGGGYTF.

The chain links TRBV24-1 to TRBJ2-5; 10 positions agree with TRBD1. V shed 1 base, J shed 2 bases, and the junction held 3 bases outside the gene matches. The germline V gene has CDR1 KGHDR and CDR2 SFDVKD. The CDR3 loop spans 16 amino acids. The CDR3 DNA sequence: TGTGCCACCAGTGATTTTGGGACAGGGGCACAAGAGACCCAGTACTTC. This sequence encodes CATSDFGTGAQETQYF.

This clone was observed a few times. The V and J genes are TRBV27 and TRBJ2-7; 8 positions agree with TRBD2. Trimming at V came to 5 bases and at J to 3 bases, leaving 9 bases not matched to a gene. This CDR3 has 15 amino acids. Germline V lookup: CDR1 MNHEY, CDR2 SMNVEV (reference sequence). This chain's CDR3 is CASSPYSGSIYEQYF. CDR3 sequence (DNA): TGTGCCAGCAGTCCCTACAGCGGGAGCATCTACGAGCAGTACTTC.

V usage is TRBV7-2 and J usage is TRBJ2-7; D is uncertain. Deletions cut 1 base from V and 4 bases from J, with 8 bases between. The germline CDR1 and CDR2 sequences are SGHTA and FQGNSA. This CDR3 has 13 amino acids. The CDR3 sequence: CASSLGPVYEQYF. The CDR3 region has the DNA TGTGCCAGCAGCTTAGGTCCAGTATACGAGCAGTACTTC.

V usage is TRBV27 and J usage is TRBJ2-6, with a tentative D call TRBD1 (6 bases). CDR3 length: 18 residues. Germline V gene sequence: CDR1 MNHEY, CDR2 SMNVEV (reference sequence). V was trimmed by 5 bases and J by 0 bases, leaving 17 bases between them. The CDR3 nucleotides are TGTGCCAGCAGTGTACAGGGCCACACTTACTCTGGGGCCAACGTCCTGACTTTC. Translated: CASSVQGHTYSGANVLTF.

This clone has more than one count but fewer than ten. The chain carries TRBV7-9 and TRBJ2-1; 10 positions match TRBD2. The CDR3 consists of 15 residues. J gave up 6 bases and V 5 bases, and 7 bases lay outside the gene matches. Germline CDR1 reads SEHNR; CDR2 reads FQNEAQ (reference sequence). The CDR3 DNA is TGTGCCAGCAGCCCGCAACTAGCGGGAATCAATGAGCAGTTCTTC. It codes for CASSPQLAGINEQFF.

This clone turned up a few times. CDR3 sequence reads: CASSTITGANSPLHF. The CDR3 coding sequence is TGTGCCAGCAGTACAATAACAGGGGCTAATTCACCCCTCCACTTT. The rearrangement links TRBV6-5 to TRBJ1-6; the match to TRBD1 covers 7 bases. The CDR3 sequence is 15 residues long. Germline V CDR1 and CDR2: MNHEY, SVGAGI. The trim removed 5 bases at V and 6 bases at J, leaving 7 bases unmatched.

The chain couples TRBV9 to TRBJ1-2; D unresolved. The CDR3 runs to 12 residues. With 0 bases removed from V and 8 bases from J, the gap between germline ends came to 8 bases. Germline V gene lookup returns CDR1 SGDLS and CDR2 YYNGEE. The CDR3 DNA is TGTGCCAGCAGCGTAGGAGGAGGCGGCTACACCTTC. Translated: CASSVGGGGYTF.

The chain links TRBV29-1 to TRBJ2-1, with 9 bases identical to TRBD1. Germline assignment: CDR1 SQVTM and CDR2 ANQGSEA. The CDR3 totals 13 residues. The ends lost 8 bases at V and 2 bases at J; junction bases unmatched: 4. CDR3 DNA sequence: TGCAGCTCTCGACAGGGGGCCTACAATGAGCAGTTCTTC. This encodes CSSRQGAYNEQFF.

This clone was seen a single time. This chain uses TRBV5-5 with TRBJ1-1; 7 bases are a match to TRBD1. Losses at the gene ends were 6 bases for V and 6 bases for J; bases not matched to a gene: 8. CDR3 size: 13 residues. CDR1 is SGHKS and CDR2 is YYEKEE in the germline V gene (reference sequence). In nucleotides, the CDR3 is TGTGCCAGCACCTCCGACAGGGTCTCTGAAGCTTTCTTT. It codes for CASTSDRVSEAFF.